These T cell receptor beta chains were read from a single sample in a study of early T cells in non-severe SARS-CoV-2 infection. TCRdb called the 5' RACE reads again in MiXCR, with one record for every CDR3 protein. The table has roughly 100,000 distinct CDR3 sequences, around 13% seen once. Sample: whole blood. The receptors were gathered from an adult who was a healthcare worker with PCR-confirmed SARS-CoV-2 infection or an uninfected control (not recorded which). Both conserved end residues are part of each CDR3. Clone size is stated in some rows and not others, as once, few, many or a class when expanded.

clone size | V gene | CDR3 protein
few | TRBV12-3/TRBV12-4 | CASSRTSREQFF
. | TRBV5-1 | CASSRDTETGELFF
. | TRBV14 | CASSEWSYNEQFF
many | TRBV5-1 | CASSSGGDPGELFF
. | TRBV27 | CASSFDPNTEAFF
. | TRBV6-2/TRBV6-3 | CATVQGGAYEQYF
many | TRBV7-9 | CASIGLAEETQYF
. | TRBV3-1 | CASSQELGGAIQETQYF
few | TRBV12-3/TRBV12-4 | CASSLTGLSPQHF
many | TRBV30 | CAWTGWMEDRGPGDTEAFF
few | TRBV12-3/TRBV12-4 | CASSSGRVVEAFF
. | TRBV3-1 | CASSQASASGYEQFF
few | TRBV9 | CASGTGAGQPQHF
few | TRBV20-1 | CSASVWQESSTDTQYF
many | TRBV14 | CASSFGKNIQYF
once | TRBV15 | CATSRPTGEETQYF
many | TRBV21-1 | CASSPSAGFTYEQYF
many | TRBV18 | CASSPKNRVLLDQPQHF
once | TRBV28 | CASRTSGFTGELFF
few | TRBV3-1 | CASSQTGQGYTF
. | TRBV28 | CASSLSQGFFGYTF
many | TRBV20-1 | CSASTRGEQFF
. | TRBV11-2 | CASSREVPTQYF
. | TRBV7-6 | CASSPLGSTQYF
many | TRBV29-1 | CSVPTSPIDTQYF
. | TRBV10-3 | CAIKTSGHTDTQYF
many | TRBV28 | CASLRGFLVYEQYF
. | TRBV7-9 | CASSPRLDTQYF
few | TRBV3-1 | CASSQVVSGNSGNTIYF
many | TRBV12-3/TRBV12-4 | CASSTAGTSGEQFF
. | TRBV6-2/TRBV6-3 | CASSSPQSTDTQYF
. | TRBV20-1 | CSATDWGFSASSYNEQFF
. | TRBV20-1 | CSAKTGPSYEQYF
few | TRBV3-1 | CASSSLDRKTQYF
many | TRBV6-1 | CASRLAPIGGSYNEQFF
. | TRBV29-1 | CSACPSGTGELFF
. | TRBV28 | CASSSETYEQYF
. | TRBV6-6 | CASKRESYEQYF
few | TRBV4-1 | CASSQDSGSTEAFF
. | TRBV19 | CASRGGETQYF
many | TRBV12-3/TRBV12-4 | CASTTGRGANVLTF
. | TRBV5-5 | CASSLSAYEQYF
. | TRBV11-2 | CASSAQRVYEQYF
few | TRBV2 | CASSGRVYTEAFF
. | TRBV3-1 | CASSLMWGLSTDTQYF
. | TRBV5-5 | CASSLLSAISYEQYF